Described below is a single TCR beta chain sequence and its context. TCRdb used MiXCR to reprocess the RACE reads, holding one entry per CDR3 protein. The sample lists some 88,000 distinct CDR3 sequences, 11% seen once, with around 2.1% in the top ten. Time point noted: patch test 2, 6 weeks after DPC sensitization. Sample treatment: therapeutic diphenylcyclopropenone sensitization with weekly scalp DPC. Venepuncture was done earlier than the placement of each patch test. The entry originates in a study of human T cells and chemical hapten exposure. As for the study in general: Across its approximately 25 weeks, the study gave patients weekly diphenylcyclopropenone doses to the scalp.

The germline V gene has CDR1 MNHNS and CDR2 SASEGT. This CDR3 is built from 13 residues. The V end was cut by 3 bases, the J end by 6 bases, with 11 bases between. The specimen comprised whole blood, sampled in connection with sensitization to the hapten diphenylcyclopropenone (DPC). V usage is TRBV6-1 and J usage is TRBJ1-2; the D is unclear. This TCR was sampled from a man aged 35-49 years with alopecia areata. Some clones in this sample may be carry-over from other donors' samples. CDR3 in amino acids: CASSDRILHGYTF. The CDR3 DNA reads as TGTGCCAGCAGTGACCGGATCCTCCATGGCTACACCTTC.